A single sample gave rise to the 25 T cell receptor beta chains below, sequenced in a study of Graves' ophthalmopathy and Graves' hyperthyroidism. The study amplified TCR beta CDR3 regions using RNA transcripts. HTBI-primed first-round RT-PCR preceded second-round multiplex PCR. MiXCR was run by TCRdb on the multiplex PCR reads, yielding one entry per CDR3 protein. The sample records some 350,000 distinct CDR3 sequences, about a sixth being singletons. The sample was peripheral blood. These receptors originate from an adult woman with stable Graves' hyperthyroidism.

This clonotype occurred a few times. The J gene is TRBJ2-1, the V gene TRBV6-1, with 8 bases aligning to TRBD2. Germline CDR1 is MNHNS and CDR2 is SASEGT. This CDR3 is built from 16 residues. With V trimmed by 6 bases and J by 4 bases, 11 bases remained unmatched. CDR3 DNA: TGTGCCAGCAGCGTCCGTGTAGCGGGACCATACAATGAGCAGTTCTTC. This gives the protein CASSVRVAGPYNEQFF.

The chain uses TRBV6-1 and TRBJ2-2; D is undetermined. Germline V gene lookup returns CDR1 MNHNS and CDR2 SASEGT. The V gene lost 1 base and the J gene lost 10 bases, with 13 bases spanning the gap. There are 14 residues in the CDR3. CDR3 sequence: CASSEVGHVEELFF. CDR3 DNA sequence: TGTGCCAGCAGTGAAGTAGGGCATGTCGAGGAGCTGTTTTTT.

This clonotype was counted ten times or more. The rearrangement joins TRBV25-1 to TRBJ1-1; weak D call: TRBD1 (6 bases). CDR3 length: 17 amino acids. Trimming stripped 1 base from V and 1 base from J, with 16 bases between. Germline V CDR1 and CDR2: MGHDK, SYGVNS. The CDR3 nucleotides read TGTGCCAGCAGTGAATGGGATCGGGGGGCCCCGAACACTGAAGCTTTCTTT. It yields the protein CASSEWDRGAPNTEAFF.

This clonotype was seen ten or more times. The chain combines TRBV11-1 with TRBJ1-5; 9 nucleotides agree with TRBD1. CDR1 and CDR2 from the germline V gene are SGHAT and FQDESV (reference sequence). The CDR3 is 17 residues long. V shed 4 bases and J 4 bases; nucleotides not matched to a gene: 11. CDR3 loop: CASSSGDRGGRNQPQHF. CDR3 DNA sequence: TGTGCCAGCAGCTCCGGTGACAGGGGGGGAAGAAATCAGCCCCAGCATTTT.

The table lists this clonotype with many counts. The chain has TRBV9 and TRBJ2-6; no firm D call. CDR1 is SGDLS and CDR2 is YYNGEE in the germline V gene. The V end was cut by 3 bases, the J end by 2 bases, with 3 bases between. The CDR3 spans 13 residues. The CDR3 is CASSDAGANVLTF. The CDR3 DNA follows: TGTGCCAGCAGCGACGCTGGGGCCAACGTCCTGACTTTC.

Only a few counts were recorded for this clonotype. The junction differs from germline at one of its ends, possibly a read error. V and J are TRBV6-4 and TRBJ2-1, with D perhaps matching TRBD1 (6 bases). The CDR3 runs to 15 residues. The germline V gene encodes CDR1 MRHNA and CDR2 SNTAGT. CDR3 sequence (DNA): TGTGCCAGCAGTGCCCAGGACAGCTCCTACAATGAGAAGTTCTTC. Translation gives CASSAQDSSYNEKFF.

The sample holds many counts of this clonotype. V is TRBV6-2 or TRBV6-3 and J is TRBJ2-2; TRBD2 matches at 14 bases. Losses at the gene ends were 6 bases for V and 4 bases for J; bases not matched to a gene: 10. This CDR3 comprises 18 residues. In germline, CDR1 is MNHEY, CDR2 SVGEGT. In nucleotides, the CDR3 is TGTGCCAGCAGCCTAACGGGACTAGCGGGAGCGGGCACCGGGGAGCTGTTTTTT. The encoded protein is CASSLTGLAGAGTGELFF.

This clonotype is a singleton in its sample. The rearrangement links TRBV12-3 or TRBV12-4 to TRBJ1-1; no clear D. CDR3 length: 12 residues. The V end lost 3 bases, the J end lost 7 bases, and 9 bases lay between the germline ends. CDR3 region: CASSLAEFEAFF. CDR3 sequence (DNA): TGTGCCAGCAGTTTGGCGGAATTTGAAGCTTTCTTT.

This clonotype came up a few times. This chain uses TRBV20-1 with TRBJ2-5; D uncertain. Per germline, CDR1 DFQATT and CDR2 SNEGSKA (reference sequence). The CDR3 length is 13 residues. V was pared by 0 bases and J by 2 bases, with 7 bases between. The CDR3 here is CSARDIQQETQYF. DNA of the CDR3: TGCAGTGCTAGAGATATACAGCAAGAGACCCAGTACTTC.

This clonotype was counted at least ten times. The chain links TRBV6-1 to TRBJ1-2, with TRBD1 identical over 7 bases. With 6 bases clipped from V and 6 bases from J, the junction kept 4 bases outside the gene matches. The CDR3 runs to 12 residues. The V gene's germline CDR1 is MNHNS and CDR2 SASEGT. The DNA for the CDR3 is TGTGCCAGCAGCCCGACAGGGAATGGCTACACCTTC. Encoded protein: CASSPTGNGYTF.

This clonotype was seen at least ten times. This chain uses TRBV6-1 with TRBJ1-2, with D possibly matching TRBD1 (6 bases). There are 15 residues in the CDR3. V was trimmed by 6 bases and J by 3 bases, leaving 17 bases between them. The germline V gene has CDR1 MNHNS and CDR2 SASEGT. The DNA for the CDR3 is TGTGCCAGCAGACTACGGGACACCTCTTACTATGGCTACACCTTC. It translates to CASRLRDTSYYGYTF.

This clonotype has a count of ten or more. This chain joins TRBV2 and TRBJ1-1; 9 bases agree with TRBD1. V lost 6 bases and J lost 1; bases outside the gene matches: 9. The CDR3 extends over 16 amino acids. Germline values: CDR1 SNHLY, CDR2 FYNNEI. In DNA, the CDR3 is TGTGCCAGCAGGCACGAACAGGGGGCTTGGAACACTGAAGCTTTCTTT. Amino acids: CASRHEQGAWNTEAFF. The full variable domain, in which reference TRBV2 and TRBJ1-1 provide the parts outside the CDR3, is EPEVTQTPSHQVTQMGQEVILRCVPISNHLYFYWYRQILGQKVEFLVSFYNNEISEKSEIFDDQFSVERPDGSNFTLKIRSTKLEDSAMYFCASRHEQGAWNTEAFFGQGTRLTVV.

This clonotype was detected many times. The chain has TRBV6-2 or TRBV6-3 and TRBJ2-5; the D gene is possibly TRBD1 (6 bases). The germline V gene encodes CDR1 MNHEY and CDR2 SVGEGT. The V gene lost 2 bases and the J gene lost 4 bases, with 11 bases spanning the gap. The CDR3 covers 14 residues. In DNA form, the CDR3 reads TGTGCCAGCAGTTACGTAGGGGGTGGAGAGACCCAGTACTTC. Translated, it gives CASSYVGGGETQYF.

The sample holds many counts of this clonotype. This chain uses TRBV4-2 with TRBJ2-2; no definite D call. With 4 bases removed from V and 7 bases from J, the gap between germline ends came to 16 bases. CDR1 LGHNA and CDR2 YNFKEQ come from the germline V gene. The CDR3 spans 15 residues. As DNA, the CDR3 is TGTGCCAGCAGCCCCGACCTAACGGATTTCGGGGAGCTGTTTTTT. Translation gives CASSPDLTDFGELFF.

This clonotype showed up many times. This chain joins TRBV2 and TRBJ2-7; TRBD1 matches 11 bases. The CDR3 consists of 14 residues. Per germline, CDR1 SNHLY and CDR2 FYNNEI. The junction had 3 bases not matched to a gene; V was cut back by 6 bases and J by 2 bases. CDR3 amino acids: CASSRDRGAYEQYF. Here the CDR3 DNA reads TGTGCCAGCAGCCGGGACAGGGGGGCCTACGAGCAGTACTTC.

The chain joins TRBV7-2 to TRBJ2-5, with D possibly being TRBD1 (6 bases). The CDR3 is made up of 15 amino acids. CDR1 and CDR2 from the germline V gene are SGHTA and FQGNSA. The V end lost 1 base, the J end lost 4 bases, and 13 bases lay between the germline ends. CDR3: CASSLVQGIRETQYF. The CDR3 DNA reads as TGTGCCAGCAGCTTAGTTCAGGGGATAAGAGAGACCCAGTACTTC.

Many counts were recorded for this clonotype. V usage is TRBV12-5 and J usage is TRBJ2-7; TRBD1 is a possible D gene (7 bases). The germline V gene encodes CDR1 LGHNT and CDR2 FRNRAP. Trimming removed 0 bases from V and 3 bases from J, with 15 bases in between. The CDR3 consists of 16 residues. This CDR3 reads CASGLVLGQGGYEQYF. CDR3 nucleotides: TGTGCTAGTGGTTTGGTACTGGGCCAGGGGGGCTACGAGCAGTACTTC.

At least ten counts were recorded for this clonotype. The chain couples TRBV28 to TRBJ2-7; 14 bases fit TRBD2. Germline lookup yields CDR1 MDHEN and CDR2 SYDVKM. The CDR3 sequence is 18 residues long. V trimming: 7 bases; J trimming: 2 bases; junction bases outside the gene matches: 13. The DNA for the CDR3 is TGTGCCAGCACCCACGCGCGACTAGCGGGAGGGCCCCCCTACGAGCAGTACTTC. This encodes CASTHARLAGGPPYEQYF.

A single count supports this clonotype. V is TRBV11-2 and J is TRBJ2-5; 7 bases map to TRBD2. The CDR3 contains 15 residues. Trimming took 3 bases from V and 4 from J; bases not matched to a gene: 8. Germline lookup yields CDR1 SGHAT and CDR2 FQNNGV. The CDR3 nucleotides are TGTGCCAGCAGCTTGTATACGGGAGGCGGAGAGACCCAGTACTTC. Amino acids: CASSLYTGGGETQYF.

This clonotype was picked up many times. The chain is built from TRBV5-1 and TRBJ2-4, with D maybe TRBD1 (5 bases). The germline V gene has CDR1 SGHRS and CDR2 YFSETQ. The germline V and J ends were trimmed by 0 bases and 0 bases, with 13 bases remaining between them. This CDR3 spans 17 amino acids. The chain's CDR3 is CASSLGQGTLAKNIQYF. CDR3 DNA: TGCGCCAGCAGCTTGGGTCAGGGAACCCTAGCCAAAAACATTCAGTACTTC.

This clonotype has a count of ten or more. This chain uses TRBV10-3 with TRBJ2-7, with TRBD1 matching 9 bases. The CDR3 is made up of 12 amino acids. V lost 10 bases to trimming and J lost 5 bases; unmatched junction nucleotides: 6. CDR1 ENHRY and CDR2 SYGVKD come from the germline V gene. CDR3 amino acids: CATEGQGHEQYF. The CDR3 region has the DNA TGTGCCACTGAGGGACAGGGCCACGAGCAGTACTTC.

This clonotype was detected many times. The genes are TRBV28 and TRBJ2-6; D might be TRBD1 or TRBD2, each matching 5 bases. The germline V gene has CDR1 MDHEN and CDR2 SYDVKM. CDR3 length equals 16 residues. With 3 bases removed from V and 0 bases from J, the gap between germline ends came to 9 bases. The CDR3 reads CASSFWGFSGANVLTF. DNA of the CDR3: TGTGCCAGCAGTTTCTGGGGGTTCTCTGGGGCCAACGTCCTGACTTTC.

In its sample, this clonotype was seen many times. DNA for the CDR3: TGTGCCAGCAGTCCCCGGGAGGGATCTCAGTACGAGCAGTACTTC. It codes for CASSPREGSQYEQYF. This chain uses TRBV27 with TRBJ2-7; TRBD2 matches at 8 bases. Germline trimming cut 5 bases from V and 4 bases from J; bases unmatched to any gene: 10. Germline V gene sequence: CDR1 MNHEY, CDR2 SMNVEV (reference sequence). The CDR3 extends over 15 amino acids.

This clonotype was seen at least ten times. CDR3 amino acids: CASSPRLAHTGELFF. In DNA, the CDR3 is TGCGCCAGCAGCCCCCGTCTAGCGCACACCGGGGAGCTGTTTTTT. The chain joins TRBV4-1 to TRBJ2-2; tentatively, D is TRBD2 (6 bases). V gave up 4 bases and J gave up 3 bases, with 12 bases separating them. This CDR3 region has 15 residues. Germline loops: CDR1 MGHRA, CDR2 YSYEKL.

The rearrangement joins TRBV9 to TRBJ2-7; TRBD1 might be the D (6 bases). V lost 4 bases to trimming and J lost 2 bases, with 13 bases between them. The CDR3 covers 14 residues. The germline V gene has CDR1 SGDLS and CDR2 YYNGEE. CDR3 DNA sequence: TGTGCCAGCAGCCACTCCGGGACAACCTACGAGCAGTACTTC. The encoded protein is CASSHSGTTYEQYF.